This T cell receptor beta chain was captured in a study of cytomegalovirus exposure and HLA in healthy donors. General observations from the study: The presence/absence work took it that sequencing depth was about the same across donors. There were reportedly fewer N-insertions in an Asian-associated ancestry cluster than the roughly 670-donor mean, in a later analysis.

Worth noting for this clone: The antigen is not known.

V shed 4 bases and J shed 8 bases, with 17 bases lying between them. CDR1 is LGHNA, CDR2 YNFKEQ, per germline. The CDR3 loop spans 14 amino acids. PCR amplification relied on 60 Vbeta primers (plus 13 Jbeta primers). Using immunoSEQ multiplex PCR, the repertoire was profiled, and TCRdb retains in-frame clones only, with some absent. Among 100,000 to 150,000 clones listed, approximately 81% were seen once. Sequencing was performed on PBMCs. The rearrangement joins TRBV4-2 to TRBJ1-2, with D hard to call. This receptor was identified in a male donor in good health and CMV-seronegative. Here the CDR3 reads CASSPGQETGGYTF. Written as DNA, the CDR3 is TGTGCCAGCAGCCCGGGCCAAGAAACGGGGGGCTACACCTTC.